The 29 T cell receptor beta chains reported below all come from one sample, sequenced in a study of T cells in Graves' hyperthyroidism and ophthalmopathy. Amplification of TCR beta CDR3 regions used RNA as the template. In the first-round RT-PCR of the TCR CDR3, the HTBI primer set was used. TCRdb analysed the multiplex PCR reads with MiXCR anew, one entry per CDR3 protein. This sample has around 300,000 distinct CDR3 sequences, with approximately 20% found just once. The sample was blood. The receptors stem from a man aged 25 to 45 with Graves' ophthalmopathy.

There are many counts of this clonotype. The chain is built from TRBV5-1 and TRBJ1-2; 7 bases agree with TRBD1. This CDR3 is built from 13 residues. Germline loops: CDR1 SGHRS, CDR2 YFSETQ. With V trimmed by 4 bases and J by 6 bases, 6 bases remained unmatched. CDR3 amino acids: CASSTRQGDGYTF. CDR3 DNA: TGCGCCAGCAGCACAAGACAGGGAGATGGCTACACCTTC.

This clonotype was detected only a few times. V and J are TRBV12-5 and TRBJ2-2; D is unclear. Trimming took off 0 bases at V and 7 bases at J, with 12 bases between the two ends. CDR1 is LGHNT and CDR2 is FRNRAP in the germline V gene. CDR3 size: 15 residues. CDR3 protein: CASGLVVTPHGELFF. Written as DNA, the CDR3 is TGTGCTAGTGGTTTGGTAGTGACACCCCACGGGGAGCTGTTTTTT.

The rearrangement joins TRBV6-1 to TRBJ2-7; the D is unclear. This CDR3 comprises 13 residues. V was shortened by 6 bases and J by 0 bases, with 9 bases between the two germline ends. Germline lookup yields CDR1 MNHNS and CDR2 SASEGT. The DNA for the CDR3 is TGTGCCAGCAGGGTCTCATCCTCCTACGAGCAGTACTTC. Its protein product is CASRVSSSYEQYF.

This chain uses TRBV4-1 with TRBJ2-3; 12 positions match TRBD2. CDR1 and CDR2 (germline): MGHRA, YSYEKL. V trimming: 5 bases; J trimming: 4 bases; junction bases outside the gene matches: 7. This CDR3 is 16 amino acids long. The CDR3 here is CASSSRTSGTSDTQYF. The CDR3 DNA reads as TGCGCCAGCAGCTCCCGGACTAGCGGGACGTCAGATACGCAGTATTTT.

This chain links TRBV7-3 with TRBJ1-1, with no clear D. Germline values: CDR1 SGHTA, CDR2 FQGTGA. There are 13 residues in the CDR3. The V end was cut by 2 bases, the J end by 3 bases, with 7 bases between. The CDR3 bases are TGTGCCAGCAGCTTATACATGGACACTGAAGCTTTCTTT. Translating it yields CASSLYMDTEAFF.

This rearrangement joins TRBV28 to TRBJ1-1; no clear D. The length of the CDR3 is 14 residues. From germline, CDR1 is MDHEN and CDR2 SYDVKM. Between the trimmed V and J ends, which lost 6 bases and 3 bases, there was a span of 14 bases. CDR3 residues: CASSLGSGDTEAFF. CDR3 in DNA: TGTGCCAGCAGCCTAGGCTCTGGGGACACTGAAGCTTTCTTT.

CDR3: CSARAGGLTEAFF. CDR3 DNA: TGCAGTGCTAGAGCGGGGGGATTGACTGAAGCTTTCTTT. The chain combines TRBV20-1 with TRBJ1-1; D is possibly TRBD1 (5 bases). Trimming stripped 1 base from V and 5 bases from J, with 11 bases between. This CDR3 has 13 amino acids. CDR1 is DFQATT and CDR2 is SNEGSKA in the germline V gene (reference sequence).

The gene calls are TRBV9 and TRBJ1-2; D is possibly TRBD1 (6 bases). Germline V CDR1 and CDR2: SGDLS, YYNGEE. This CDR3 has 13 residues. The germline V and J ends were trimmed by 0 bases and 3 bases, with 6 bases remaining between them. CDR3 bases: TGTGCCAGCAGCGTAGAGGGGGACTATGGCTACACCTTC. Protein product: CASSVEGDYGYTF.

The V call is TRBV11-2, the J call TRBJ2-5; D is unclear. The CDR3 contains 10 residues. Trimming pared 1 base from V and 9 bases from J, leaving 3 bases between. The germline gives CDR1 SGHAT, CDR2 FQNNGV. The CDR3 sequence: CASSLAPQYF. DNA for the CDR3: TGTGCCAGCAGCTTAGCTCCCCAGTACTTC.

This clonotype was counted ten times or more. The chain employs TRBV12-3 or TRBV12-4 and TRBJ2-5, with TRBD2 identical over 8 bases. J was trimmed by 4 bases and V by 5 bases; bases with no gene match: 9. The CDR3 has 15 residues. The DNA for the CDR3 is TGTGCCAGCAGTCGGAGCGGGAGAGGCACAGAGACCCAGTACTTC. It yields the protein CASSRSGRGTETQYF.

The rearrangement uses TRBV5-5 and TRBJ1-2; TRBD1 matches at 9 bases. Germline V lookup: CDR1 SGHKS, CDR2 YYEKEE (reference sequence). The CDR3 is made up of 15 amino acids. The J segment lost 5 bases and the V segment lost 4 bases, leaving 9 bases of the junction unmatched. CDR3 sequence: CASSPPGGQGYGYTF. In DNA, the CDR3 is TGTGCCAGCAGCCCCCCCGGGGGACAGGGATATGGCTACACCTTC. Drawing the rest from reference TRBV5-5 and TRBJ1-2, the complete variable domain is DAGVTQSPTHLIKTRGQQVTLRCSPISGHKSVSWYQQVLGQGPQFIFQYYEKEERGRGNFPDRFSARQFPNYSSELNVNALLLGDSALYLCASSPPGGQGYGYTFGSGTRLTVV.

This clonotype has only a few counts. This CDR3 reads CASSPSLGEYSNQPQHF. CDR3 coding DNA: TGTGCCAGCAGCCCATCTCTTGGGGAGTATAGCAATCAGCCCCAGCATTTT. The chain carries TRBV3-1 and TRBJ1-5; D gene ambiguous. This CDR3 comprises 17 residues. V dropped 4 bases and J dropped 0 bases, with 16 bases sitting between them. Looked up from germline, CDR1 is LGHDT and CDR2 is YNNKEL (reference sequence).

This clonotype was recorded many times. J is TRBJ2-5 and V is TRBV3-1; D remains unclear. The V end lost 8 bases, the J end lost 3 bases, and 4 bases lay between the germline ends. The CDR3 contains 10 residues. Germline V gene sequence: CDR1 LGHDT, CDR2 YNNKEL (reference sequence). CDR3 DNA sequence: TGTGCCAGCGAGGAAGAGACCCAGTACTTC. It specifies CASEEETQYF.

In this sample, this clonotype turned up many times. The chain carries TRBV18 and TRBJ2-5; D unclear. The CDR3 has 15 residues. Germline V gene sequence: CDR1 KGHSH, CDR2 LQKENI. Trimming stripped 1 base from V and 1 base from J, with 10 bases between. The CDR3: CASSPQGPSQETQYF. CDR3 DNA sequence: TGTGCCAGCTCACCACAAGGTCCCAGCCAAGAGACCCAGTACTTC.

The chain is built from TRBV5-1 and TRBJ2-7, with 9 bases that match TRBD2. V was clipped by 4 bases and J by 2 bases; unmatched bases: 7. Germline assignment: CDR1 SGHRS and CDR2 YFSETQ. This CDR3 spans 15 amino acids. CDR3 DNA: TGCGCCAGCAGCCTGGGGAGCGGGGGGCCCTACGAGCAGTACTTC. The encoded protein is CASSLGSGGPYEQYF.

This clonotype was detected ten times or more. The chain carries TRBV7-3 and TRBJ1-1, with D perhaps matching TRBD1 (5 bases). Germline CDR1 reads SGHTA; CDR2 reads FQGTGA. The CDR3 has 12 residues. Deletions cut 4 bases from V and 10 bases from J, with 13 bases between. The CDR3 here is CASSSATGRAFF. CDR3 DNA: TGTGCCAGCAGCTCAGCCACGGGACGAGCTTTCTTT.

This clonotype was found many times. This chain joins TRBV7-3 and TRBJ2-3, with D unresolved. The germline V gene encodes CDR1 SGHTA and CDR2 FQGTGA. CDR3 length equals 13 residues. V was pared by 1 base and J by 6 bases, with 8 bases between. CDR3 sequence reads: CASSLNVVDTQYF. CDR3 sequence (DNA): TGTGCCAGCAGCTTAAACGTCGTCGATACGCAGTATTTT.

The chain couples TRBV19 to TRBJ1-1, with D unclear. The germline V gene encodes CDR1 LNHDA and CDR2 SQIVND (reference sequence). The CDR3 covers 14 residues. The V end lost 5 bases, the J end lost 4 bases, and 14 bases lay between the germline ends. The CDR3 region has the DNA TGTGCCAGTAGTCCCGGACCCGAGGCCACTGAAGCTTTCTTT. Its protein is CASSPGPEATEAFF. The variable domain in full, with the rest retrieved from reference TRBV19 and TRBJ1-1, is DGGITQSPKYLFRKEGQNVTLSCEQNLNHDAMYWYRQDPGQGLRLIYYSQIVNDFQKGDIAEGYSVSREKKESFPLTVTSAQKNPTAFYLCASSPGPEATEAFFGQGTRLTVV.

The V and J genes are TRBV7-6 and TRBJ1-4, with 7 bases lining up with TRBD1. CDR3 size: 14 residues. Per the germline V gene, CDR1 is SGHVS and CDR2 is FNYEAQ. Losses at the gene ends were 8 bases for V and 0 bases for J; bases not matched to a gene: 3. The CDR3 reads CASSQGATNEKLFF. The CDR3 DNA reads TGTGCCAGCTCCCAGGGGGCAACTAATGAAAAACTGTTTTTT.

This clonotype was found many times. The chain uses TRBV5-1 and TRBJ1-1, with 7 nucleotides matching TRBD1. This CDR3 comprises 14 residues. The V segment lost 4 bases and the J segment 3 bases; nucleotides outside the gene matches: 6. In germline, CDR1 is SGHRS, CDR2 YFSETQ. CDR3 DNA sequence: TGCGCCAGCAGCGGGAAGGGGGCGCACACTGAAGCTTTCTTT. It codes for CASSGKGAHTEAFF.

The chain has TRBV11-2 and TRBJ2-1; TRBD2 aligns across 8 bases. J lost 7 bases, V lost 1 base, and 6 bases had no gene match. Germline V gene sequence: CDR1 SGHAT, CDR2 FQNNGV. The CDR3 length is 15 residues. The CDR3 region is CASSLALGTRNEQFF. The CDR3 nucleotides are TGTGCCAGCAGCTTAGCCCTCGGGACTAGAAATGAGCAGTTCTTC.

The table lists this clonotype with a few counts. This sequence joins TRBV28 and TRBJ2-7, with D tentatively TRBD1 (5 bases). The CDR3 is made up of 14 amino acids. Per germline, CDR1 MDHEN and CDR2 SYDVKM. The V and J ends lost 8 bases and 4 bases respectively, with 18 bases between them. The CDR3 loop reads CASYPQGRRYEQYF. CDR3 in DNA: TGTGCCAGCTACCCCCAGGGCCGCAGGTACGAGCAGTACTTC.

This clonotype was detected ten times or more. The rearrangement links TRBV5-1 to TRBJ2-2; possibly TRBD2 for D (5 bases). The V end was cut by 5 bases, the J end by 6 bases, with 17 bases between. This CDR3 region has 15 residues. CDR1 is SGHRS and CDR2 is YFSETQ in the germline V gene. The CDR3 spells CASSQGGSGAGELFF. In DNA, the CDR3 is TGCGCCAGCAGTCAAGGCGGGTCGGGCGCCGGGGAGCTGTTTTTT. Filled out from reference TRBV5-1 and TRBJ2-2, the complete variable domain reads KAGVTQTPRYLIKTRGQQVTLSCSPISGHRSVSWYQQTPGQGLQFLFEYFSETQRNKGNFPGRFSGRQFSNSRSEMNVSTLELGDSALYLCASSQGGSGAGELFFGEGSRLTVL.

This clonotype occurred a few times. The V and J genes are TRBV5-1 and TRBJ2-7, with D unresolved. V was pared by 2 bases and J by 3 bases, with 9 bases between. CDR3 length: 13 amino acids. The germline CDR1 and CDR2 sequences are SGHRS and YFSETQ. The chain's CDR3 is CASSFRSFYEQYF. In nucleotides, the CDR3 is TGCGCCAGCAGCTTCAGGTCGTTCTACGAGCAGTACTTC.

The chain uses TRBV7-2 and TRBJ1-2; D is uncertain. Germline V gene data show CDR1 as SGHTA and CDR2 as FQGNSA. V lost 5 bases and J lost 6, with 19 bases in between. This CDR3 spans 15 amino acids. The CDR3 DNA reads TGTGCCAGCAGCACGTCCTCGGGCACCGCGGATGGCTACACCTTC. It is translated as CASSTSSGTADGYTF.

This clonotype has ten or more counts. The chain recombines TRBV2 with TRBJ2-1, with 13 bases that match TRBD2. Germline lookup yields CDR1 SNHLY and CDR2 FYNNEI. This CDR3 spans 20 amino acids. J was trimmed by 4 bases and V by 0 bases; bases with no gene match: 12. CDR3 sequence: CASSEALHGRTSGSYNEQFF. The CDR3 DNA reads TGTGCCAGCAGTGAAGCGCTTCACGGGAGGACTAGCGGGAGTTACAATGAGCAGTTCTTC.

The chain uses TRBV5-5 and TRBJ1-1, with D possibly being TRBD1 (5 bases). This CDR3 is built from 16 residues. In germline, CDR1 is SGHKS, CDR2 YYEKEE (reference sequence). The germline V and J ends were trimmed by 1 base and 2 bases, with 15 bases remaining between them. CDR3 sequence: CASSLRGGFGNTEAFF. The CDR3 bases are TGTGCCAGCAGCTTGAGGGGCGGATTTGGTAACACTGAAGCTTTCTTT. Filled out from reference TRBV5-5 and TRBJ1-1, the complete variable domain reads DAGVTQSPTHLIKTRGQQVTLRCSPISGHKSVSWYQQVLGQGPQFIFQYYEKEERGRGNFPDRFSARQFPNYSSELNVNALLLGDSALYLCASSLRGGFGNTEAFFGQGTRLTVV.

The J gene is TRBJ2-2, the V gene TRBV24-1; D not certain. V gave up 7 bases and J gave up 7 bases, with 12 bases separating them. The CDR3 sequence is 13 residues long. Germline V gene data show CDR1 as KGHDR and CDR2 as SFDVKD. CDR3: CATSLSPVGELFF. CDR3 nucleotides: TGTGCCACCAGCCTCTCCCCGGTCGGGGAGCTGTTTTTT.

This sequence joins TRBV30 and TRBJ2-4, with D possibly called TRBD1 or TRBD2 (6 bases each). Trimming pared 0 bases from V and 2 bases from J, leaving 8 bases between. From germline, CDR1 is GTSNPN and CDR2 SVGIG (reference sequence). This CDR3 contains 14 residues. The CDR3 DNA is TGTGCCTGGAGTGTAGGGGGGACCAAAAACATTCAGTACTTC. This codes for CAWSVGGTKNIQYF. Together with reference TRBV30 and TRBJ2-4, the CDR3 gives the full variable domain: SQTIHQWPATLVQPVGSPLSLECTVEGTSNPNLYWYRQAAGRGLQLLFYSVGIGQISSEVPQNLSASRPQDRQFILSSKKLLLSDSGFYLCAWSVGGTKNIQYFGAGTRLSVL.